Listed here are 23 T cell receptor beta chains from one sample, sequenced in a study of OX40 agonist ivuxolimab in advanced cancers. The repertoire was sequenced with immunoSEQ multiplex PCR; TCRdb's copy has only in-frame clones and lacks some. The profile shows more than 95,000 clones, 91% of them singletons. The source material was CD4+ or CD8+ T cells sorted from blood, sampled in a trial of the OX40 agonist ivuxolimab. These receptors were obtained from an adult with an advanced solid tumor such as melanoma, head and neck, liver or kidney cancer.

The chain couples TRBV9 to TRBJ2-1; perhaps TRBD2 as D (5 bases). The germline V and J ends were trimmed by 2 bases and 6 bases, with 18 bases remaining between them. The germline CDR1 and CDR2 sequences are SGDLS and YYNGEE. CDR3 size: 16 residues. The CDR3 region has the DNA TGTGCCAGCAGCGTTCGGGGTGACGCAAACTTCAATGAGCAGTTCTTC. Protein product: CASSVRGDANFNEQFF.

The CDR3 region is CASSGHIQYF. Written as DNA, the CDR3 is TGTGCCAGCAGTGGACACATTCAGTACTTC. The V call is TRBV21-1, the J call TRBJ2-4. TRBV21-1 is recorded as a pseudogene. The CDR3 is 10 residues long.

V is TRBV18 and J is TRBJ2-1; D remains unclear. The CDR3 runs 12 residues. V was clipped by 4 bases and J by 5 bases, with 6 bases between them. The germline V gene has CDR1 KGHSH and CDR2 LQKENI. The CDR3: CASSRTDNEQFF. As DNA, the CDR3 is TGTGCCAGCTCACGTACAGACAATGAGCAGTTCTTC.

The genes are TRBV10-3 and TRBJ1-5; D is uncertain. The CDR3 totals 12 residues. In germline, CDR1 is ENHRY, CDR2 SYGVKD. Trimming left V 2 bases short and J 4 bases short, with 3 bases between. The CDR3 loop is CAISEGNQPQHF. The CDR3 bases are TGTGCCATCAGTGAGGGTAATCAGCCCCAGCATTTT.

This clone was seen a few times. For the CDR3, the DNA is TGTGCCAGTAGTTGGACAGGGGGGAATACGGGCAATCAGCCCCAGCATTTT. Residues: CASSWTGGNTGNQPQHF. The rearrangement joins TRBV19 to TRBJ1-5; 10 nucleotides align to TRBD1. Germline V gives CDR1 LNHDA, CDR2 SQIVND (reference sequence). The CDR3 spans 17 residues. V was clipped by 5 bases and J by 2 bases; unmatched bases: 9.

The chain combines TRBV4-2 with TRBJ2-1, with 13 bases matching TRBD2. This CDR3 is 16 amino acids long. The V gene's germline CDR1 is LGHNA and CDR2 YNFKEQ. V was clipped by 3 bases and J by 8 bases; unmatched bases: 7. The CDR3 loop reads CASSQLTSGRGDEQFF. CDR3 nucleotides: TGTGCCAGCAGCCAGCTTACTAGCGGGAGGGGAGATGAGCAGTTCTTC.

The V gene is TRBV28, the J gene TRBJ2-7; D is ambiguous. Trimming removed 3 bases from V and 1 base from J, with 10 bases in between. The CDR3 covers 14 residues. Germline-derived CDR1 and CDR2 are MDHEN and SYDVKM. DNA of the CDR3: TGTGCCAGCAGTTTTCGAACTCTGTCCTACGAGCAGTACTTC. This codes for CASSFRTLSYEQYF.

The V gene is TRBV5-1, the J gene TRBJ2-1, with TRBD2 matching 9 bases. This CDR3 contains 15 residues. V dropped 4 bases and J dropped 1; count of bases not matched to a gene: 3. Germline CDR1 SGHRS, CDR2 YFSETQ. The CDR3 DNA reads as TGCGCCAGCAGCATAGGACTAGCGTCCTACAATGAGCAGTTCTTC. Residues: CASSIGLASYNEQFF.

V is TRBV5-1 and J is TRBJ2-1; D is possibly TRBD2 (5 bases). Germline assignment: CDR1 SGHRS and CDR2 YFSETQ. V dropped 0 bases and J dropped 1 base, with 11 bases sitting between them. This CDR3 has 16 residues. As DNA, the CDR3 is TGCGCCAGCAGCTTGGCTGTCGGGATATCCTACAATGAGCAGTTCTTC. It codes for CASSLAVGISYNEQFF.

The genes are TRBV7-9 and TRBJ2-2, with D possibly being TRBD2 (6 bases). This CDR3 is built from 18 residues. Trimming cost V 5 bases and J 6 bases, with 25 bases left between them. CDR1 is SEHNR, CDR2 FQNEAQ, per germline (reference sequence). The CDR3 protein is CASSGGLGHPTYAGELFF. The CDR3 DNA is TGTGCCAGCAGCGGGGGACTGGGCCACCCCACCTATGCCGGGGAGCTGTTTTTT. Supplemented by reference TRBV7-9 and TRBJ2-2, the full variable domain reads DTGVSQNPRHKITKRGQNVTFRCDPISEHNRLYWYRQTLGQGPEFLTYFQNEAQLEKSRLLSDRFSAERPKGSFSTLEIQRTEQGDSAMYLCASSGGLGHPTYAGELFFGEGSRLTVL.

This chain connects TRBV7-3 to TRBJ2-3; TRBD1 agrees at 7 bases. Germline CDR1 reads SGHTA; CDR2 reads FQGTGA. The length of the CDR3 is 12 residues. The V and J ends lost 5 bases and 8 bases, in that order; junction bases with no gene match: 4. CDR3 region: CASSQAGGTQYF. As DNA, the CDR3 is TGTGCCAGCAGCCAGGCAGGGGGTACGCAGTATTTT. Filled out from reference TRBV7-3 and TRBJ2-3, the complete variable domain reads GAGVSQTPSNKVTEKGKYVELRCDPISGHTALYWYRQSLGQGPEFLIYFQGTGAADDSGLPNDRFFAVRPEGSVSTLKIQRTERGDSAVYLCASSQAGGTQYFGPGTRLTVL.

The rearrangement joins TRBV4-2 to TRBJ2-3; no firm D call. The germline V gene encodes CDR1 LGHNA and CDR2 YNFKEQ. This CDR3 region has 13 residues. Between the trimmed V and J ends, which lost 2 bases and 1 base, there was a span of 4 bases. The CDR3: CASSQRRTDTQYF. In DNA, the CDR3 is TGTGCCAGCAGCCAACGGCGCACAGATACGCAGTATTTT.

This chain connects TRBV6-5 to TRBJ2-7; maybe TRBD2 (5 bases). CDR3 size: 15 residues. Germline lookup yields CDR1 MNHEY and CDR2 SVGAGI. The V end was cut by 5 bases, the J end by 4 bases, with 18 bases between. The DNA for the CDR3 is TGTGCCAGCAGTCCCGGAGGTGCCTCGGGGTACGAGCAGTACTTC. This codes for CASSPGGASGYEQYF.

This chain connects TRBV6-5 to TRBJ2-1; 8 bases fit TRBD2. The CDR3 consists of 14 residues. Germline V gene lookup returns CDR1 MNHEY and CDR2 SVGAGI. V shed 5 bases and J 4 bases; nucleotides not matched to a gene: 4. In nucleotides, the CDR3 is TGTGCCAGCAGTGCCGGACTAGCTTACAATGAGCAGTTCTTC. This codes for CASSAGLAYNEQFF.

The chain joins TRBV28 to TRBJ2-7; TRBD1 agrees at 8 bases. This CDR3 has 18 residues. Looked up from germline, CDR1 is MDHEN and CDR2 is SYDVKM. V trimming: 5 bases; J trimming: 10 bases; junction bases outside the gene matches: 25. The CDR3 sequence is CASSPPTGDLLPRLRQYF. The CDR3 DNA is TGTGCCAGCAGTCCCCCGACAGGGGACCTACTACCCCGACTCCGACAGTACTTC. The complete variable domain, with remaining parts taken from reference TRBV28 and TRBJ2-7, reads DVKVTQSSRYLVKRTGEKVFLECVQDMDHENMFWYRQDPGLGLRLIYFSYDVKMKEKGDIPEGYSVSREKKERFSLILESASTNQTSMYLCASSPPTGDLLPRLRQYFGPGTRLTVT.

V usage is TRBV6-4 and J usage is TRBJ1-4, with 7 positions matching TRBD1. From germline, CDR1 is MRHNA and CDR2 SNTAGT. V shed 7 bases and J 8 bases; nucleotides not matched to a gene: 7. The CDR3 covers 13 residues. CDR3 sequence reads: CASNPTGWEKLFF. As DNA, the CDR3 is TGTGCCAGCAACCCGACAGGGTGGGAAAAACTGTTTTTT.

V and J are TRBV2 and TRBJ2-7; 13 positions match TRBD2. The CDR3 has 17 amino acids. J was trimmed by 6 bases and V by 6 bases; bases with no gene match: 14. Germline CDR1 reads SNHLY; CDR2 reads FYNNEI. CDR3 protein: CASRNPRTSGRYGEQYF. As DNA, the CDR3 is TGTGCCAGCAGAAATCCTCGGACTAGCGGGAGATACGGCGAGCAGTACTTC.

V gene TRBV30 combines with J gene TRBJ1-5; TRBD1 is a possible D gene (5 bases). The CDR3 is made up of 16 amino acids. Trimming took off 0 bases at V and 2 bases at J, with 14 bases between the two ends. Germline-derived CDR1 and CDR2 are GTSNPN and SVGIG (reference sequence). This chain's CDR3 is CAWSVPRVWGNQPQHF. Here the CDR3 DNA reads TGTGCCTGGAGTGTACCCAGGGTCTGGGGCAATCAGCCCCAGCATTTT.

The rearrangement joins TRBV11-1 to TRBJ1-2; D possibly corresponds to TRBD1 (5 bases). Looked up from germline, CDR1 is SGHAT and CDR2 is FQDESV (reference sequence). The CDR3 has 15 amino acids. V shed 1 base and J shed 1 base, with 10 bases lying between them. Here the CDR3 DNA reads TGTGCCAGCAGCTTAGGACAGACTTTTAACTATGGCTACACCTTC. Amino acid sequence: CASSLGQTFNYGYTF.

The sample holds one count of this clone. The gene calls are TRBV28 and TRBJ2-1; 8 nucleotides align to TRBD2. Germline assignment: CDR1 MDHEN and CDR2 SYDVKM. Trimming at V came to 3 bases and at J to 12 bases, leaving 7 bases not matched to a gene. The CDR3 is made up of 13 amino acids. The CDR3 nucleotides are TGTGCCAGCAGTTTCCACGGGACTAGGGGGCAGTTCTTC. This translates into CASSFHGTRGQFF. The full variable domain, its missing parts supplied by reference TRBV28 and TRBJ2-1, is DVKVTQSSRYLVKRTGEKVFLECVQDMDHENMFWYRQDPGLGLRLIYFSYDVKMKEKGDIPEGYSVSREKKERFSLILESASTNQTSMYLCASSFHGTRGQFFGPGTRLTVL.

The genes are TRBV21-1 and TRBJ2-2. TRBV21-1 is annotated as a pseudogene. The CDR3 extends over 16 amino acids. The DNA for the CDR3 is TGTGCCAGCGGGAATTACGGGGCCCAGAACACCGGGGAGCTGTTTTTT. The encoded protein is CASGNYGAQNTGELFF.

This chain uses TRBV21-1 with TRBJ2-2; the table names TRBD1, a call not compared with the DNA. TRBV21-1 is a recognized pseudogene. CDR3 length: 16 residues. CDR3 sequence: CASNPNRGWDTGELFF. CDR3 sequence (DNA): TGTGCCAGCAACCCTAACAGGGGATGGGACACCGGGGAGCTGTTTTTT.

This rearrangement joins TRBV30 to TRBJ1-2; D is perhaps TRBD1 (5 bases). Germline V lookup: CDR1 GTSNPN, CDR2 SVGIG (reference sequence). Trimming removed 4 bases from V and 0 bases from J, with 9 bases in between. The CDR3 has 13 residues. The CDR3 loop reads CAWMTETNYGYTF. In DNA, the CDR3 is TGTGCCTGGATGACAGAAACTAACTATGGCTACACCTTC.